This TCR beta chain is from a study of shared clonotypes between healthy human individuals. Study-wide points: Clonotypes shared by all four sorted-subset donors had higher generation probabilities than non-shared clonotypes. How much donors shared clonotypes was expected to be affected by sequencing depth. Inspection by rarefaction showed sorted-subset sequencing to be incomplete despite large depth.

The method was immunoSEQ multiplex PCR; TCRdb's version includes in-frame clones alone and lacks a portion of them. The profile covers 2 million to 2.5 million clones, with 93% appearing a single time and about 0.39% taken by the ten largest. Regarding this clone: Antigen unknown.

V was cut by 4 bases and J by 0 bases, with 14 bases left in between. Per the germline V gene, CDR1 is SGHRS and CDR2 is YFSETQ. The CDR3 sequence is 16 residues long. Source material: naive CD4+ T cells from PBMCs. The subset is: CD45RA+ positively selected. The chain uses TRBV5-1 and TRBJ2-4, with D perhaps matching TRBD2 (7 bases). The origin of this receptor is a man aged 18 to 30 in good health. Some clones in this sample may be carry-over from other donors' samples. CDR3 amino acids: CASSLPRGGAKNIQYF. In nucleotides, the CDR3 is TGCGCCAGCAGCCTTCCGAGGGGGGGAGCCAAAAACATTCAGTACTTC.